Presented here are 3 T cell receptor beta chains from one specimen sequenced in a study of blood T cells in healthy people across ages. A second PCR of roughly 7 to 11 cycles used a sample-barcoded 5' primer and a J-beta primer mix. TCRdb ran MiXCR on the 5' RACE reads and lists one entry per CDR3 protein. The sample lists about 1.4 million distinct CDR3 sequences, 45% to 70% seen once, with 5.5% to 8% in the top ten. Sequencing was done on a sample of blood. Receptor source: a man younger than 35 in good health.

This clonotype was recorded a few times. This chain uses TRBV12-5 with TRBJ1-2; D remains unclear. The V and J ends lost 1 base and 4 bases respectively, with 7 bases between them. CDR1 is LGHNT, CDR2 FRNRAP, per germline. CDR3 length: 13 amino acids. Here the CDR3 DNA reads TGTGCTAGTGGTTTGGATGTCGCCTATGGCTACACCTTC. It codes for CASGLDVAYGYTF.

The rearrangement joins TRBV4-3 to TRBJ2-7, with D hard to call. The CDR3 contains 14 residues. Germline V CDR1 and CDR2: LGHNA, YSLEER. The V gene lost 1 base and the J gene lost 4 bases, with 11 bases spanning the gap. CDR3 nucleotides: TGCGCCAGCAGCCAAGTCAGGAGTCTTTACGAGCAGTACTTC. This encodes CASSQVRSLYEQYF.

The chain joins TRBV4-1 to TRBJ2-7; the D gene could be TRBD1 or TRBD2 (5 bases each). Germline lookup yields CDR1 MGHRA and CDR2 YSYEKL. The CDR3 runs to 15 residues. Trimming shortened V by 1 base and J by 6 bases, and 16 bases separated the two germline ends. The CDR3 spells CASSQAGTFLGEQYF. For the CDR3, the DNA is TGCGCCAGCAGCCAAGCCGGGACCTTCTTGGGCGAGCAGTACTTC.